This TCR beta chain was retrieved from a study of human T cells and chemical hapten exposure. MiXCR, run by TCRdb on the RACE reads, gives a single entry per CDR3 protein. The sample shows some 110,000 distinct CDR3 sequences, about 12% of them seen only once. This clonotype was detected ten times or more. The time point here: patch test 1, 2 weeks after DPC sensitization. As to treatment: therapeutic diphenylcyclopropenone sensitization with weekly scalp DPC. Blood collection took place prior to placing each patch test. The V gene lost 1 base and the J gene lost 9 bases, with 16 bases spanning the gap. CDR3 length equals 15 residues.

This specimen was whole blood, taken in connection with sensitization to the hapten diphenylcyclopropenone (DPC). The clonotype originates from a woman between 50 and 59 years old with alopecia areata. Some clones in this sample may be carry-over from other donors' samples. This chain connects TRBV12-3 or TRBV12-4 to TRBJ2-1; no clear D. DNA for the CDR3: TGTGCCAGCAGTTTAGGGCTCCACGAGAACGGTGAGCAGTTCTTC. As protein: CASSLGLHENGEQFF.